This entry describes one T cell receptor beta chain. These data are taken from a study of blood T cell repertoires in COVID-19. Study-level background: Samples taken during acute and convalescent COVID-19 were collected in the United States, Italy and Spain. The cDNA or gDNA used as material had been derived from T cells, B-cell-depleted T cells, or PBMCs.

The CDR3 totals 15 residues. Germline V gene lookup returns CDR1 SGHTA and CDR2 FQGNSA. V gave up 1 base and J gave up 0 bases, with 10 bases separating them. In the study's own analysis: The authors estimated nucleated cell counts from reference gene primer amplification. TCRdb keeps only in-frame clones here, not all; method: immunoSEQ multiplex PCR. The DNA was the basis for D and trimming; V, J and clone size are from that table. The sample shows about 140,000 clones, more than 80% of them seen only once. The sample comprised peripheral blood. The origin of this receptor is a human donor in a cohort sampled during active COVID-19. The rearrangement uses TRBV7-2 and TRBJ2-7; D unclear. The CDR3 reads CASSLDPASSYEQYF. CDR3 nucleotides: TGTGCCAGCAGCTTAGATCCGGCTAGCTCCTACGAGCAGTACTTC.